This T cell receptor beta chain appears in the sequencing data of a study of T cell responses to AZD1222 COVID-19 vaccine. V dropped 3 bases and J dropped 4; count of bases not matched to a gene: 4. This CDR3 is 15 amino acids long. Germline values: CDR1 MNHEY, CDR2 SMNVEV (reference sequence). TCRdb keeps only in-frame clones here, not all; method: immunoSEQ multiplex PCR. The data contain over 90,000 clones, 75% to 95% of them singletons. This clone was counted a few times. The clonotype originates from an adult in good health. Sequences were derived from peripheral blood, sampled on day 0 of AZD1222 vaccination. V usage is TRBV27 and J usage is TRBJ1-5, with 9 nucleotides matching TRBD1. DNA for the CDR3: TGTGCCAGCAGTTTCGGGACAGGGCCTAATCAGCCCCAGCATTTT. It codes for CASSFGTGPNQPQHF.